These 10 T cell receptor beta chains came from one sample sequenced in a study of T cells after posttransplantation cyclophosphamide. Here immunoSEQ multiplex PCR was the method, and the copy in TCRdb shows in-frame clones only, minus some. The sample holds about 3,700 clones, roughly 77% seen once. Methotrexate plus calcineurin inhibitor accompanied controls' myeloablative marrow transplants; sampling was 1 year later. The sequences come from PBMCs, collected after allogeneic stem cell transplant with calcineurin inhibitor and methotrexate. The receptors come from a female patient aged 50-59 years who received an allogeneic stem cell transplant from an unrelated donor, was CMV-positive, and had acute and chronic GVHD. Some T cells may originate from the graft donor.

V gene TRBV4-2 combines with J gene TRBJ2-7; tentatively, D is TRBD2 (6 bases). Germline V gene lookup returns CDR1 LGHNA and CDR2 YNFKEQ. V was trimmed by 4 bases and J by 3 bases, leaving 22 bases between them. CDR3 length: 17 amino acids. As DNA, the CDR3 is TGTGCCAGCAGCCCGATACCAGCGGGCCACCTGAACTACGAGCAGTACTTC. This codes for CASSPIPAGHLNYEQYF.

As DNA, the CDR3 is TGTGCCAGCAGCTACAGTACTGAAGCTTTCTTT. Its protein product is CASSYSTEAFF. The V call is TRBV11-2, the J call TRBJ1-1; D call uncertain. V lost 4 bases, J lost 5 bases, and 5 bases lay in between. This CDR3 region has 11 residues. CDR1 SGHAT and CDR2 FQNNGV come from the germline V gene. The entire variable domain, with the rest obtained from reference TRBV11-2 and TRBJ1-1, is as follows: EAGVAQSPRYKIIEKRQSVAFWCNPISGHATLYWYQQILGQGPKLLIQFQNNGVVDDSQLPKDRFSAERLKGVDSTLKIQPAKLEDSAVYLCASSYSTEAFFGQGTRLTVV.

This clone was counted once. The CDR3 protein is CASSLPRTGDGYTF. The DNA of the CDR3 is TGCGCCAGCAGCTTACCAAGAACAGGGGATGGCTACACCTTC. The chain employs TRBV5-1 and TRBJ1-2, with TRBD1 matching 7 bases. Germline CDR1 is SGHRS and CDR2 is YFSETQ. There are 14 residues in the CDR3. Losses at the gene ends were 2 bases for V and 6 bases for J; bases not matched to a gene: 7.

The chain carries TRBV5-1 and TRBJ2-3; tentatively, D is TRBD1 (6 bases). Trimming removed 2 bases at V and 5 bases at J, with 9 bases between. In germline, CDR1 is SGHRS, CDR2 YFSETQ. There are 13 residues in the CDR3. CDR3 nucleotide sequence: TGCGCCAGCAGCTTACAGGGACAAGATACGCAGTATTTT. Protein: CASSLQGQDTQYF. Filled out from reference TRBV5-1 and TRBJ2-3, the complete variable domain reads KAGVTQTPRYLIKTRGQQVTLSCSPISGHRSVSWYQQTPGQGLQFLFEYFSETQRNKGNFPGRFSGRQFSNSRSEMNVSTLELGDSALYLCASSLQGQDTQYFGPGTRLTVL.

The V call is TRBV14, the J call TRBJ2-5; 13 bases are a match to TRBD2. CDR1 is SGHDN, CDR2 FVKESK, per germline. The CDR3 is 18 amino acids. J was trimmed by 5 bases and V by 1 base; bases with no gene match: 10. The CDR3 loop reads CASSQGGLAGAPAETQYF. Written as DNA, the CDR3 is TGTGCCAGCAGCCAAGGAGGACTAGCGGGGGCCCCAGCGGAGACCCAGTACTTC.

The chain links TRBV6-5 to TRBJ1-2; possibly TRBD1 for D (6 bases). This CDR3 is 13 amino acids long. Between the trimmed V and J ends, which lost 5 bases and 7 bases, there was a span of 14 bases. The germline CDR1 and CDR2 sequences are MNHEY and SVGAGI. CDR3 sequence reads: CASSATGPGGYTF. In DNA form, the CDR3 reads TGTGCCAGCAGTGCAACAGGGCCGGGTGGCTACACCTTC.

CDR3 in DNA: TGTGCCAGCTCCAGGACAGCCTCGCCAGAGCAGTACTTC. Its translation is CASSRTASPEQYF. V is TRBV25-1 and J is TRBJ2-7, with a tentative D call TRBD1 (6 bases). V dropped 8 bases and J dropped 7 bases, with 18 bases sitting between them. Germline V CDR1 and CDR2: MGHDK, SYGVNS. This CDR3 has 13 amino acids.

The rearrangement links TRBV5-1 to TRBJ2-4; 7 bases agree with TRBD2. V shed 0 bases, J shed 0 bases, and the junction held 6 bases outside the gene matches. Germline V gene lookup returns CDR1 SGHRS and CDR2 YFSETQ. The CDR3 totals 17 residues. The CDR3 loop reads CASSLGGSGTAKNIQYF. In DNA form, the CDR3 reads TGCGCCAGCAGCTTGGGTGGGAGCGGGACAGCCAAAAACATTCAGTACTTC.

This clone is labeled as hyperexpanded. The chain recombines TRBV15 with TRBJ1-1, with a tentative D call TRBD1 (5 bases). The CDR3 spans 16 residues. Looked up from germline, CDR1 is LNHNV and CDR2 is YYDKDF (reference sequence). V was clipped by 0 bases and J by 1 base, with 12 bases between them. CDR3: CATSRDSGARNTEAFF. Written as DNA, the CDR3 is TGTGCCACCAGCAGAGATAGTGGGGCGCGGAACACTGAAGCTTTCTTT.

The rearrangement joins TRBV13 to TRBJ2-5; 13 positions agree with TRBD2. Germline V CDR1 and CDR2: PRHDT, FYEKMQ (reference sequence). CDR3 length equals 15 residues. The J segment lost 5 bases and the V segment lost 4 bases, leaving 4 bases of the junction unmatched. DNA of the CDR3: TGTGCCAGCAGCTGGATGGGACTAGCGGGGGAGACCCAGTACTTC. This translates into CASSWMGLAGETQYF.